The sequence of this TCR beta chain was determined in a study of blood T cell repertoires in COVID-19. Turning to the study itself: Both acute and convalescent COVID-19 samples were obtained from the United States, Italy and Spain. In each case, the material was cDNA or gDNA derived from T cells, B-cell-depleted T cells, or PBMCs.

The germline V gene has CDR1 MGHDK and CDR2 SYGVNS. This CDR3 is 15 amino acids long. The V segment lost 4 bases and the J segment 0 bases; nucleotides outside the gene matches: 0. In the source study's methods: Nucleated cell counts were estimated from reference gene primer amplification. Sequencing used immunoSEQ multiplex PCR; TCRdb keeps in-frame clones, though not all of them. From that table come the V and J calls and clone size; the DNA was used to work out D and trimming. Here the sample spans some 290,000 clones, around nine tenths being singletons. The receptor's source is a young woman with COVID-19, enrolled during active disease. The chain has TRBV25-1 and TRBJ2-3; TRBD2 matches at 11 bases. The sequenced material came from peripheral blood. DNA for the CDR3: TGTGCCAGCAGTGGGACTAGCGGGAGCACAGATACGCAGTATTTT. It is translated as CASSGTSGSTDTQYF.